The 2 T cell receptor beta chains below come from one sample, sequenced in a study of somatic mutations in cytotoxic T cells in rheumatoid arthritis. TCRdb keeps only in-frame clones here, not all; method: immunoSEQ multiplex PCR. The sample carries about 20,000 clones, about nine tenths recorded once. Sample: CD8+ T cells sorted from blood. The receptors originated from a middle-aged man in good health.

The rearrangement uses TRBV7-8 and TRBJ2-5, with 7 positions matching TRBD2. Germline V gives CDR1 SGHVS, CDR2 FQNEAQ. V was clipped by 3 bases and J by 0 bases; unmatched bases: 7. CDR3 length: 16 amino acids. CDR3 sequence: CASSFGLGKYQETQYF. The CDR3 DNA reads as TGTGCCAGCAGCTTTGGACTAGGGAAGTACCAAGAGACCCAGTACTTC.

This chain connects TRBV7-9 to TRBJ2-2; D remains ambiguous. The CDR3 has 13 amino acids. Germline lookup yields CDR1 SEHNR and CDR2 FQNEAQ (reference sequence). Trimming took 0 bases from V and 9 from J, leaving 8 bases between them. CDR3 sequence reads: CASSLAEPWELFF. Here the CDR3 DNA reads TGTGCCAGCAGCTTAGCGGAGCCCTGGGAGCTGTTTTTT.